Listed here is a single T cell receptor beta chain. No cognate antigen has been identified for it. Base quality data are lacking; no much larger clone is found one base away. The run used an Illumina HiSeq 2500. Quantitative 5'-RACE with molecular barcodes was used to prepare TCR beta libraries. The source study handled its data this way. A new computational method based on a probabilistic model of VDJ rearrangement was used to identify disease-linked TCR variants. TCRdb ran its own pipeline on the public reads, namely fastp trimming at Q25 and MiXCR clone calling, and kept in-frame beta chains. Rows are combined by CDR3 protein, so each entry shows the most common genes and DNA. The V and J calls reflect TCRdb's pipeline rather than the authors' work. Counted in this sample were roughly 350,000 distinct CDR3 sequences; 8% of them appeared once. The leading ten clones occupy about 14% of the sample.

The data were obtained in a study of CD8 T cells in ankylosing spondylitis (dated by TCRdb to the late 2010s). For the wider study: The study set out to find disease-linked TCR variants by profiling T cell receptor beta repertoires in ankylosing spondylitis patients and healthy donors. In total, the full study cohort was made up of 110 or so healthy donors and roughly 27 ankylosing spondylitis patients. Samples of peripheral blood were taken, and for ankylosing spondylitis patients, synovial fluid was collected as well. The full study reports these points: In peripheral blood, the disease-linked clones were found at relatively low frequencies and had a CD8+ phenotype. Blood from ankylosing spondylitis patients appeared to be characterized by a TCR beta motif composed of roughly 8 highly homologous amino acid variants. Significant enrichment of the disease-linked clones was reported in matched synovial fluid samples from ankylosing spondylitis patients. Some of the motif variants had been reported before in the synovial fluid and blood of reactive arthritis patients, a finding that suggests common disease-initiation mechanisms.

Spanning cysteine to phenylalanine, the CDR3 consists of 14 amino acids. CDR3 DNA only is kept here, 42 bases in frame from base 1. Per the germline V gene, SGHAT is the CDR1 and FQNNGV is the CDR2. Trimming at the junction amounts to 5 bases on V and 9 bases on J, and the germline ends lie 17 bases apart. Sequenced sample: blood, either unsorted or a sorted T cell fraction (not recorded which). The sequence was collected from a male donor with ankylosing spondylitis. Here the chain combines TRBV11-2 and TRBJ2-4; there is no confident call for the D gene. The CDR3 region reads CASSKGLGDGIQYF. The nucleotide sequence reads as follows: TGTGCCAGCAGCAAAGGCCTGGGCGATGGCATTCAGTACTTC.